The 2 T cell receptor beta chains presented below share a single source sample, sequenced in a study of blood T cell repertoires in COVID-19. TCRdb keeps only in-frame clones here, not all; method: immunoSEQ multiplex PCR. The top ten clones hold 2% of a sample with fewer than 80,000 clones, roughly 89% of them seen once. The sample comprised peripheral blood. The receptors stem from a man aged 25 to 45 with acute or convalescent COVID-19.

This chain connects TRBV5-1 to TRBJ2-3, with 8 positions matching TRBD2. The junction had 4 bases not matched to a gene; V was cut back by 2 bases and J by 5 bases. Germline assignment: CDR1 SGHRS and CDR2 YFSETQ. This CDR3 is 14 amino acids long. The CDR3: CASSFGGGRDTQYF. As DNA, the CDR3 is TGCGCCAGCAGCTTCGGGGGGGGGCGAGATACGCAGTATTTT.

The chain is built from TRBV3-1 (or the pseudogene TRBV3-2) and TRBJ1-1; 8 bases agree with TRBD1. The CDR3 is made up of 14 amino acids. The germline V gene has CDR1 LGHDT and CDR2 YNNKEL (reference sequence). The trim removed 4 bases at V and 2 bases at J, leaving 3 bases unmatched. The CDR3 spells CASSRTGLNTEAFF. The CDR3 DNA follows: TGTGCCAGCAGCCGGACAGGGCTAAACACTGAAGCTTTCTTT.